Below are 8 T cell receptor beta chains sequenced from a single sample in a study of T and B cells in COVID-19 patients (dated by TCRdb to the early 2020s). Sequencer: Illumina MiSeq. TRB rearrangements were amplified by multiplex PCR with BIOMED2 TRB-A/B primer pools. Starting from the raw public reads, TCRdb applied fastp trimming at Q25, assembled clones with MiXCR and retained in-frame beta chains. One record per CDR3 amino acid sequence lists the most common genes and DNA. The table for this sample lists some 10,000 distinct CDR3 sequences; 33% of them were counted only once. The leading ten clones occupy roughly 19% of the sample. TRB repertoires were amplified using 250-500 ng of genomic DNA isolated from blood. Source material: blood. The receptor set was obtained from a human donor with active COVID-19.

In this sample, this clonotype turned up a few times. The chain uses TRBV12-3 or TRBV12-4 and TRBJ1-2; D uncertain. The CDR3 spans 14 residues. Between the trimmed V and J ends, which lost 5 bases and 2 bases, there was a span of 12 bases. The CDR3 DNA reads TGTGCCAGCAGTCCCTTCGCCATAAACTATGGCTACACCTTC. Translated: CASSPFAINYGYTF.

This clonotype was detected only a few times. This chain links TRBV5-4 with TRBJ1-4; TRBD1 matches at 7 bases. This CDR3 region has 14 residues. The V gene end was trimmed by 3 bases and the J gene end by 8 bases; junction bases not matched to a gene: 7. Germline CDR1 reads SGHNT; CDR2 reads YYREEE (reference sequence). The CDR3 spells CASSSQGKVEKLFF. CDR3 DNA sequence: TGTGCCAGCAGCTCACAGGGGAAGGTCGAAAAACTGTTTTTT.

The chain employs TRBV20-1 and TRBJ2-3, with 7 positions matching TRBD2. V shed 6 bases, J shed 0 bases, and the junction held 12 bases outside the gene matches. The germline gives CDR1 DFQATT, CDR2 SNEGSKA (reference sequence). The CDR3 has 16 residues. The CDR3 here is CSALGEGSTSTDTQYF. CDR3 bases: TGCAGTGCCCTCGGGGAGGGGTCGACTAGCACAGATACGCAGTATTTT.

The chain links TRBV6-2 or TRBV6-3 to TRBJ1-2; D gene uncertain. The CDR3 loop spans 11 amino acids. The V gene's germline CDR1 is MNHEY and CDR2 SVGEGT. Trimming left V 6 bases short and J 7 bases short, with 9 bases between. CDR3 sequence: CASRAGVGYTF. The CDR3 DNA sequence: TGTGCCAGCAGGGCTGGGGTTGGCTACACCTTC.

This clonotype was seen a few times. The gene calls are TRBV6-5 and TRBJ1-6, with D maybe TRBD1 (5 bases). The CDR3 sequence is 17 residues long. The V end lost 0 bases, the J end lost 5 bases, and 14 bases lay between the germline ends. Germline values: CDR1 MNHEY, CDR2 SVGAGI. CDR3 amino acids: CASSYSYGGIDNSPLHF. The CDR3 DNA reads as TGTGCCAGCAGTTACTCATACGGGGGAATTGATAATTCACCCCTCCACTTT.

A word on this clonotype: The DNA is omitted, as the CDR3 cannot be located on it reliably, and the CDR3 follows TCRdb's listing. The V and J genes are TRBV7-5 and TRBJ2-7; TRBD1 is the table's D call, not checked against the DNA. TRBV7-5 is designated a pseudogene. The CDR3 region is 18 residues in length, termini included. The chain's CDR3 is CISVPAAPPGQEPYEQYF.

Worth noting for this clonotype: A read error may explain this, as a much larger clone is one base away. The chain couples TRBV19 to TRBJ2-4; D is perhaps TRBD1 (6 bases). CDR3 length: 14 amino acids. Germline CDR1 reads LNHDA; CDR2 reads SQIVND (reference sequence). Written as DNA, the CDR3 is TGTGCCAGTAGCGGACAGCTAGCCAAAAACATTAAGTACTTC. It encodes CASSGQLAKNIKYF.

In this sample, this clonotype turned up a few times. The J gene is TRBJ1-1, the V gene TRBV15; D gene ambiguous. CDR1 and CDR2 from the germline V gene are LNHNV and YYDKDF (reference sequence). This CDR3 contains 13 residues. Trimming removed 1 base from V and 0 bases from J, with 3 bases in between. The CDR3 here is CATSRAVNTEAFF. The DNA for the CDR3 is TGTGCCACCAGCAGAGCGGTGAACACTGAAGCTTTCTTT.